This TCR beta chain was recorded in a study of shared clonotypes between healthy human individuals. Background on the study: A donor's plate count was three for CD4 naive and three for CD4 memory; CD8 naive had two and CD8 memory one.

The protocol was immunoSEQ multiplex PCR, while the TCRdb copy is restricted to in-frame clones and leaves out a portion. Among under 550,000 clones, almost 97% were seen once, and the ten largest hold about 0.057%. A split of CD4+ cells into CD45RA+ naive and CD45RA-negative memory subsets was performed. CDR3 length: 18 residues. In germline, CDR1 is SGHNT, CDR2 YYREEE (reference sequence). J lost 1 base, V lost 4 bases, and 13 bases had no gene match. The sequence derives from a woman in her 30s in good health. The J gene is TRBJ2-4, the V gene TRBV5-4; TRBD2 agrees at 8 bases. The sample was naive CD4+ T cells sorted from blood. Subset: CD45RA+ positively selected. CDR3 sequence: CASSQERGRGRAKNIQYF. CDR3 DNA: TGTGCCAGCAGCCAAGAGCGGGGGAGGGGTAGGGCCAAAAACATTCAGTACTTC.